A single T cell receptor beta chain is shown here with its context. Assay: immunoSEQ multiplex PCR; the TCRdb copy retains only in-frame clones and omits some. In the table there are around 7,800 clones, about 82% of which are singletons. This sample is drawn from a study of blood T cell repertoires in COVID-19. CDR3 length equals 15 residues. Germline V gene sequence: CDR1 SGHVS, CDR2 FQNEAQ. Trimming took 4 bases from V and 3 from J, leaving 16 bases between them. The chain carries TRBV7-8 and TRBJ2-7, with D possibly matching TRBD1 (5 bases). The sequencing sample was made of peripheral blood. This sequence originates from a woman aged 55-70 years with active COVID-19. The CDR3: CASSSKMGQGYEQYF. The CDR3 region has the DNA TGTGCCAGCAGCTCGAAAATGGGGCAGGGCTACGAGCAGTACTTC. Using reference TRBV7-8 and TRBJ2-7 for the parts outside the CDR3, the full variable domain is GAGVSQSPRYKVAKRGQDVALRCDPISGHVSLFWYQQALGQGPEFLTYFQNEAQLDKSGLPSDRFFAERPEGSVSTLKIQRTQQEDSAVYLCASSSKMGQGYEQYFGPGTRLTVT.